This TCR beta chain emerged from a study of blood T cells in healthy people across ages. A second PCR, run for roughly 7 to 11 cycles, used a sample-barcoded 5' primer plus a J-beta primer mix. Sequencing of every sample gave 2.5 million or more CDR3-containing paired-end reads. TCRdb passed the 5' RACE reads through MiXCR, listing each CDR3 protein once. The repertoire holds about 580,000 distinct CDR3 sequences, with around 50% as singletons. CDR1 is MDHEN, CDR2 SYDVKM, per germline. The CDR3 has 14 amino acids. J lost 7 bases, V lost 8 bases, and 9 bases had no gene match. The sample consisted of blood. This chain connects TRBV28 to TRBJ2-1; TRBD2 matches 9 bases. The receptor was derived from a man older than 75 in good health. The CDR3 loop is CASLSGSTSNEQFF. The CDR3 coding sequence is TGTGCCAGCCTTAGCGGGAGTACAAGTAATGAGCAGTTCTTC.